The T cell receptor beta chain described here comes from a study of tumor and adjacent non-tumor tissue in lung cancer. Looked up from germline, CDR1 is MNHNY and CDR2 is SVGAGI (reference sequence). A total of 15 residues make up the CDR3, ends included. This sample's RNA came from whole unsorted tissue. Note on this clonotype: Because the CDR3's place on the DNA is in doubt, the DNA is left out and the CDR3 is given as listed by TCRdb.

The library came from three nested PCR rounds adapted from ARM-PCR protocols. TCRdb re-called the multiplex PCR reads through MiXCR, storing one row per CDR3 protein. The profile shows some 120,000 distinct CDR3 sequences, 66% of them singletons. This chain connects TRBV6-6 to TRBJ2-3; the DNA was not used to check the table's D call, TRBD1. The TCR comes from a man younger than 40 with non-small cell lung cancer. Sequenced sample: lung tumor tissue. This CDR3 is CASTNWGRGTDTQCF.